These 21 T cell receptor beta chains originate from one sample sequenced in a study of blood T cell repertoires in COVID-19. Profiling relied on immunoSEQ multiplex PCR, and the TCRdb table lists in-frame clones only, not all of them. This table holds a few hundred thousand clones, roughly nine tenths found once. Material: PBMCs or T cells enriched from blood (not recorded which). The receptors stem from a woman aged 40-49 years who had been exposed to COVID-19.

V usage is TRBV14 and J usage is TRBJ2-2; D perhaps matches TRBD1 (6 bases). With 1 base removed from V and 0 bases from J, the gap between germline ends came to 21 bases. CDR1 is SGHDN, CDR2 FVKESK, per germline. This CDR3 spans 20 amino acids. CDR3 region: CASSQVYLRDTSPNTGELFF. The CDR3 region has the DNA TGTGCCAGCAGCCAAGTATATTTACGGGACACCAGCCCGAACACCGGGGAGCTGTTTTTT.

The chain uses TRBV5-1 and TRBJ2-2; 10 nucleotides agree with TRBD2. The germline gives CDR1 SGHRS, CDR2 YFSETQ. The trim removed 2 bases at V and 4 bases at J, leaving 5 bases unmatched. This CDR3 has 16 residues. CDR3 sequence: CASSFLAGVITGELFF. In nucleotides, the CDR3 is TGCGCCAGCAGCTTTCTAGCGGGGGTAATCACCGGGGAGCTGTTTTTT.

The J gene is TRBJ2-2, the V gene TRBV30; possible D gene TRBD2, 7 bases. Germline assignment: CDR1 GTSNPN and CDR2 SVGIG (reference sequence). The CDR3 is 19 residues long. V was trimmed by 5 bases and J by 0 bases, leaving 25 bases between them. CDR3 nucleotide sequence: TGTGCCTGGCGATCCCGCGGGCGGGGGCCCGAAACGAACACCGGGGAGCTGTTTTTT. Residues: CAWRSRGRGPETNTGELFF.

The chain uses TRBV7-9 and TRBJ1-1; the D is unclear. The germline V gene encodes CDR1 SEHNR and CDR2 FQNEAQ (reference sequence). Trimming took 1 base from V and 7 from J, leaving 13 bases between them. The CDR3 spans 14 residues. The CDR3 loop reads CASSLGQASIEAFF. For the CDR3, the DNA is TGTGCCAGCAGCTTAGGGCAGGCATCTATTGAAGCTTTCTTT.

The chain joins TRBV18 to TRBJ1-1; D may be TRBD1 (5 bases). The V gene's germline CDR1 is KGHSH and CDR2 LQKENI. V was clipped by 4 bases and J by 4 bases, with 16 bases between them. The length of the CDR3 is 15 residues. CDR3 coding DNA: TGTGCCAGCTCACTAAAACCGGGGGGGACCACTGAAGCTTTCTTT. Encoded protein: CASSLKPGGTTEAFF.

This sequence joins TRBV18 and TRBJ2-5; D unresolved. There are 12 residues in the CDR3. Per germline, CDR1 KGHSH and CDR2 LQKENI. Deletions cut 1 base from V and 5 bases from J, with 5 bases between. CDR3 amino acids: CASSPQSETQYF. The CDR3 coding sequence is TGTGCCAGCTCACCACAATCGGAGACCCAGTACTTC.

The V call is TRBV29-1, the J call TRBJ1-1, with 11 bases lining up with TRBD1. Germline V gives CDR1 SQVTM, CDR2 ANQGSEA. This CDR3 is built from 12 residues. Trimming cost V 3 bases and J 6 bases; bases outside gene matches: 0. Here the CDR3 DNA reads TGCAGCGTTGAGGGACAGGGGGCTGAAGCTTTCTTT. This gives the protein CSVEGQGAEAFF.

This chain links TRBV6-5 with TRBJ2-3; D uncertain. The CDR3 has 15 residues. Trimming stripped 4 bases from V and 2 bases from J, with 13 bases between. CDR1 is MNHEY and CDR2 is SVGAGI in the germline V gene. CDR3 amino acids: CASSSVVFHTDTQYF. Here the CDR3 DNA reads TGTGCCAGCAGTTCCGTAGTTTTCCACACAGATACGCAGTATTTT.

The chain couples TRBV5-4 to TRBJ1-4, with D possibly matching TRBD1 (6 bases). From germline, CDR1 is SGHNT and CDR2 YYREEE (reference sequence). The CDR3 loop spans 16 amino acids. Trimming removed 4 bases at V and 7 bases at J, with 20 bases between. CDR3 region: CASSIAAGGGGEKLFF. Written as DNA, the CDR3 is TGTGCCAGCAGCATCGCGGCGGGGGGAGGGGGTGAAAAACTGTTTTTT. Full variable domain (remainder filled in from reference TRBV5-4 and TRBJ1-4): ETGVTQSPTHLIKTRGQQVTLRCSSQSGHNTVSWYQQALGQGPQFIFQYYREEENGRGNFPPRFSGLQFPNYSSELNVNALELDDSALYLCASSIAAGGGGEKLFFGSGTQLSVL.

The chain has TRBV7-2 and TRBJ2-1; TRBD1 agrees at 10 bases. The ends lost 8 bases at V and 6 bases at J; junction bases unmatched: 10. There are 15 residues in the CDR3. Germline V gene sequence: CDR1 SGHTA, CDR2 FQGNSA. DNA of the CDR3: TGTGCCAGCTTACGACAGGGGGCTGTAGGCAATGAGCAGTTCTTC. Encoded protein: CASLRQGAVGNEQFF.

This CDR3 is CASSDGRFDSPLHF. In nucleotides, the CDR3 is TGTGCCAGCAGTGACGGCAGGTTCGATTCACCCCTCCACTTT. The genes are TRBV6-4 and TRBJ1-6; D gene uncertain. CDR1 is MRHNA, CDR2 SNTAGT, per germline. The CDR3 runs to 14 residues. Trimming stripped 2 bases from V and 8 bases from J, with 10 bases between.

With respect to this clone: Additional DNA sequences in this sample encode the identical CDR3. The chain links TRBV12-3 or TRBV12-4 to TRBJ1-2, with 7 bases aligning to TRBD1. After removal of 6 bases from V and 7 bases from J, the junction contained 2 bases not matched to a gene. The CDR3 sequence is 11 residues long. The chain's CDR3 is CASSYRGGYTF. CDR3 bases: TGTGCCAGCAGCTACAGGGGTGGCTACACCTTC.

The rearrangement joins TRBV19 to TRBJ2-2; 11 bases match TRBD2. V gave up 5 bases and J gave up 0 bases; unmatched junction bases: 5. Germline assignment: CDR1 LNHDA and CDR2 SQIVND (reference sequence). This CDR3 is 17 amino acids long. The CDR3 DNA follows: TGTGCCAGTAGTGACACTAGCGGGAGTGCGAACACCGGGGAGCTGTTTTTT. It specifies CASSDTSGSANTGELFF.

The genes are TRBV9 and TRBJ2-5; 9 nucleotides match TRBD1. This CDR3 is 15 amino acids long. J gave up 2 bases and V 2 bases, and 4 bases lay outside the gene matches. Germline V lookup: CDR1 SGDLS, CDR2 YYNGEE. The CDR3 loop is CASSVGTGPQETQYF. The DNA for the CDR3 is TGTGCCAGCAGCGTTGGGACAGGGCCACAAGAGACCCAGTACTTC.

This clone appeared a few times. The gene calls are TRBV19 and TRBJ1-5; D call uncertain. CDR1 is LNHDA and CDR2 is SQIVND in the germline V gene (reference sequence). Trimming pared 4 bases from V and 0 bases from J, leaving 7 bases between. This CDR3 spans 14 amino acids. DNA for the CDR3: TGTGCCAGTAGTAGACAAAATAGCAATCAGCCCCAGCATTTT. Translating gives CASSRQNSNQPQHF.

The chain couples TRBV5-4 to TRBJ2-4; D might be TRBD2 (5 bases). Deletions cut 0 bases from V and 3 bases from J, with 13 bases between. In germline, CDR1 is SGHNT, CDR2 YYREEE (reference sequence). The CDR3 is made up of 16 amino acids. CDR3 sequence: CASSLAHGEGKNIQYF. The CDR3 DNA follows: TGTGCCAGCAGCTTGGCCCACGGGGAAGGCAAAAACATTCAGTACTTC.

This clone has just a few counts. The chain joins TRBV27 to TRBJ2-7; a weak D match, TRBD1 (6 bases). The CDR3 totals 14 residues. Germline V gene data show CDR1 as MNHEY and CDR2 as SMNVEV (reference sequence). Trimming removed 6 bases at V and 0 bases at J, with 12 bases between. The CDR3 sequence: CASSMDSYSYEQYF. The CDR3, as DNA: TGTGCCAGCAGCATGGACAGTTACTCCTACGAGCAGTACTTC.

The chain links TRBV12-5 to TRBJ1-1; 7 bases agree with TRBD1. CDR3 size: 18 residues. Germline V CDR1 and CDR2: LGHNT, FRNRAP. The junction had 18 bases not matched to a gene; V was cut back by 6 bases and J by 2 bases. The chain's CDR3 is CASGRLQKDRSSNTEAFF. For the CDR3, the DNA is TGTGCTAGTGGCCGACTACAGAAGGACAGGTCAAGTAACACTGAAGCTTTCTTT.

The chain links TRBV30 to TRBJ1-2, with D possibly matching TRBD1 (6 bases). This CDR3 has 12 residues. The V gene lost 7 bases and the J gene lost 2 bases, with 11 bases spanning the gap. Germline V gene lookup returns CDR1 GTSNPN and CDR2 SVGIG (reference sequence). The CDR3 loop reads CAFQQGNYGYTF. DNA of the CDR3: TGTGCCTTCCAACAGGGAAACTATGGCTACACCTTC.

V usage is TRBV7-2 and J usage is TRBJ1-1; 8 bases fit TRBD1. V trimming: 2 bases; J trimming: 7 bases; junction bases outside the gene matches: 9. The CDR3 loop spans 15 amino acids. Germline loops: CDR1 SGHTA, CDR2 FQGNSA. CDR3 residues: CASSLRWTGSGEAFF. CDR3 nucleotides: TGTGCCAGCAGCTTAAGGTGGACAGGGTCGGGTGAAGCTTTCTTT.

J is TRBJ1-2 and V is TRBV19, with 9 bases matching TRBD1. The CDR3 loop spans 15 amino acids. The V gene end was trimmed by 3 bases and the J gene end by 2 bases; junction bases not matched to a gene: 4. The germline gives CDR1 LNHDA, CDR2 SQIVND (reference sequence). Here the CDR3 reads CASSIGDRENYGYTF. CDR3 bases: TGTGCCAGTAGTATTGGGGACAGGGAGAACTATGGCTACACCTTC.